This T cell receptor beta chain appears in the sequencing data of a study of blood T cell repertoires in COVID-19 (dated by TCRdb to 2020 to 2021). Background for the entire study: The collaborator samples originated in the United States, Italy and Spain and spanned the acute and convalescent phases of COVID-19. The material from the prospective study consisted of cDNA or gDNA derived from T cells, B-cell-depleted T cells, or PBMCs. The dataset comprised deeply sampled blood TCRbeta repertoires from subjects exposed to, actively infected with, or recovered from COVID-19. A freely available public database, intended as a resource for researchers studying the immune response to SARS-CoV-2, is where the repertoires were released. The samples were drawn from two sources: the first 160 participants of the ongoing ImmuneRACE study, and 1,254 subjects contributed by 6 global collaborators. A de-identified subject ID, COVID-19 status, age in years and sex were almost always included in the sample metadata. Where available, HLA class I and class II types were obtained from metadata supplied by the sample provider rather than from assay-based typing. The investigation overall reported the following: How much clinical and demographic metadata was included differed by source and by participant, and the metadata was provided uncurated.

Points on this clone: The antigen it recognizes is unknown. No much larger clonotype is one base removed from it; base qualities were not supplied.

TCRbeta CDR3 regions were amplified from genomic DNA using the immunoSEQ Assay, a bias-controlled multiplex PCR. The source study handled its data this way. Nucleated cell counts per sample were estimated from amplification of reference gene primers within the assay. To quantify the absolute abundance of each unique TCRbeta CDR3 rearrangement, sequence reads were collapsed and filtered. For each sample, productive Simpson clonality was calculated by taking the square root of Simpson's diversity index across productive rearrangements. TCRdb's version of the immuneACCESS table is confined to in-frame rearrangements and falls short of the full clone set. An unresolved V gene accounts for under half of the shortfall where checked; the remainder is of unknown origin. The V and J calls and the clone size are those of that table, but D and trimming were determined from the DNA. Across this sample there are over 110,000 clones, with around 87% seen only once. About 11% of the sample goes to the ten largest clones.

Participants in the prospective study were aged roughly 18 to 100 years, lived in over 20 United States geographic areas, and enrolled through a virtual design. In the prospective study, cohorts were assigned on the basis of participant-reported clinical history obtained from a screening survey and a study questionnaire. Recovered participants in ImmuneRACE Cohort 3 were defined as having two consecutive negative NP/OP PCR tests, clearance from a healthcare professional, or resolution of symptoms. In the prospective study, whole blood, serum and a nasopharyngeal or oropharyngeal swab were collected from each participant by mobile phlebotomists. Prospective study participants could optionally give additional blood draws and questionnaires over an approximately 2-month period. Prospective study blood samples were shipped either frozen or at room temperature before DNA extraction. Including the terminal cysteine and phenylalanine, the CDR3 comprises 17 residues. The entry retains the CDR3 DNA only, 51 bases that are in frame from base 1. According to the germline V gene, CDR1 reads SGHRS and CDR2 reads YFSETQ. Trimming removed 4 bases from V and 7 bases from J; the gene matches leave 14 bases unexplained.

The receptor was derived from a man aged 60 to 69 who had recovered from COVID-19. The sample taken for sequencing was PBMCs or T cells enriched from blood (not recorded which). Recombination connected TRBV5-1 to TRBJ1-4; 9 junctional bases match TRBD1. DNA sequence: TGCGCCAGCAGCCCACTCCGGGACAGGGTTTCTGGTGAAAAACTGTTTTTT. The encoded protein is CASSPLRDRVSGEKLFF.